This TCR beta chain was sequenced for a study of Graves' ophthalmopathy and Graves' hyperthyroidism. Turning to the study itself: Peripheral blood collection took place at initial diagnosis, before any treatment. Study results and caveats: In blood, most expanded thyroid clonotypes above 0.001 frequency were also detected. The study's model predicted ophthalmopathy progression at 70.59% sensitivity and about 78% specificity.

Each diagnosis was determined on the basis of clinical symptoms, serum thyroxine, TRAb, thyroid ultrasound and orbital computed tomography. Worth noting for this clonotype: Its antigen is still unknown.

RNA transcripts served as template for amplifying TCR beta CDR3 sequences. An initial RT-PCR round employing HTBI primers preceded a second-round multiplex PCR. MiXCR, run by TCRdb on the multiplex PCR reads, gives a single entry per CDR3 protein. The table has 200,000 to 250,000 distinct CDR3 sequences, 20% to 25% seen once. V was clipped by 0 bases and J by 3 bases, with 11 bases between them. CDR1 LGHNA and CDR2 YNFKEQ come from the germline V gene. The CDR3 has 15 amino acids. Sequenced material: peripheral blood. This chain connects TRBV4-2 to TRBJ2-5, with D uncertain. The source is a woman aged 45-65 years with Graves' ophthalmopathy. The CDR3 reads CASSQDVVEKETQYF. CDR3 DNA: TGTGCCAGCAGCCAAGATGTAGTGGAGAAAGAGACCCAGTACTTC.